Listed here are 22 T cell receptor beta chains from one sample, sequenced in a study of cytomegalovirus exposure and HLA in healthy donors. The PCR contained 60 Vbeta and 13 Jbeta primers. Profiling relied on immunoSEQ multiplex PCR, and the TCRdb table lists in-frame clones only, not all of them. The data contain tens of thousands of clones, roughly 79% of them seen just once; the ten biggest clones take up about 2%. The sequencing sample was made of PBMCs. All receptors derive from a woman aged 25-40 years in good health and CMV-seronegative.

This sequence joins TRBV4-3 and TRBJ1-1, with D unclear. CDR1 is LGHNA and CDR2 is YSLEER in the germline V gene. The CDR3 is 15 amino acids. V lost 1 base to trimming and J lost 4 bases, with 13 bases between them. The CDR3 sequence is CASSQGVRGGTEAFF. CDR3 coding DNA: TGCGCCAGCAGCCAAGGAGTCCGGGGAGGCACTGAAGCTTTCTTT.

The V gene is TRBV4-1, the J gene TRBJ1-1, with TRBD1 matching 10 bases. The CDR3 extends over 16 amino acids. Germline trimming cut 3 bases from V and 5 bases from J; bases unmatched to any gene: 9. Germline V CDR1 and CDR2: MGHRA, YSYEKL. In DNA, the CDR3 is TGCGCCAGCAGCCACCACGGACAGGGGGGGTTAACTGAAGCTTTCTTT. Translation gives CASSHHGQGGLTEAFF.

CDR3 residues: CASSPGAGTRSTDTQYF. The CDR3 nucleotides are TGTGCCAGTAGTCCCGGGGCCGGGACTAGATCCACAGATACGCAGTATTTT. The rearrangement links TRBV19 to TRBJ2-3; 8 positions match TRBD2. The germline gives CDR1 LNHDA, CDR2 SQIVND (reference sequence). J was trimmed by 2 bases and V by 5 bases; bases with no gene match: 12. CDR3 length: 17 residues.

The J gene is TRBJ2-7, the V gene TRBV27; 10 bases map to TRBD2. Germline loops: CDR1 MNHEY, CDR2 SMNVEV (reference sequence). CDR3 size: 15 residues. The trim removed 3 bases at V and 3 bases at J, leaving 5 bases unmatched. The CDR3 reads CASSLSSGSLYEQYF. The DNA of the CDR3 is TGTGCCAGCAGTTTGTCTAGCGGGAGCCTCTACGAGCAGTACTTC.

CDR3 residues: CASSLRGSGQGVYGYTF. The DNA of the CDR3 is TGTGCCAGCAGTTTAAGAGGGTCGGGACAGGGAGTTTACGGCTACACCTTC. The chain couples TRBV27 to TRBJ1-2; TRBD1 matches at 9 bases. V lost 2 bases and J lost 8; bases outside the gene matches: 15. Per the germline V gene, CDR1 is MNHEY and CDR2 is SMNVEV (reference sequence). This CDR3 contains 17 residues.

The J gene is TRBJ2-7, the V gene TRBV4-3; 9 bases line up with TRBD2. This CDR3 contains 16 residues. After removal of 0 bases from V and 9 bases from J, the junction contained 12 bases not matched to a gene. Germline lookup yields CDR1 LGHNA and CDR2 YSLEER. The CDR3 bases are TGCGCCAGCAGCCAAGATCTAGCTAGCGGGGCCAACGCGCAGTACTTC. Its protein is CASSQDLASGANAQYF.

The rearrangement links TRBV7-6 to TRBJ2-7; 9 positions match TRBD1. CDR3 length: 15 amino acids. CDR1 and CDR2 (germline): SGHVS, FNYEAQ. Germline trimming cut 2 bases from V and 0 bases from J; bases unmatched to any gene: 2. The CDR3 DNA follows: TGTGCCAGCAGCTTAAGGACAGGGGTCTCCTACGAGCAGTACTTC. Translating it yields CASSLRTGVSYEQYF.

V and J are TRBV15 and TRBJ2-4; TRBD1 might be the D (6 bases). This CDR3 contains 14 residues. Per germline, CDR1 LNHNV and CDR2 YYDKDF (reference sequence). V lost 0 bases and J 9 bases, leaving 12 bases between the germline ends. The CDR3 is CATSREGLGGIQYF. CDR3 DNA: TGTGCCACCAGCAGAGAAGGTCTAGGGGGCATTCAGTACTTC. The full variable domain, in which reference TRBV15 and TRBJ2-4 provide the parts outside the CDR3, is DAMVIQNPRYQVTQFGKPVTLSCSQTLNHNVMYWYQQKSSQAPKLLFHYYDKDFNNEADTPDNFQSRRPNTSFCFLDIRSPGLGDTAMYLCATSREGLGGIQYFGAGTRLSVL.

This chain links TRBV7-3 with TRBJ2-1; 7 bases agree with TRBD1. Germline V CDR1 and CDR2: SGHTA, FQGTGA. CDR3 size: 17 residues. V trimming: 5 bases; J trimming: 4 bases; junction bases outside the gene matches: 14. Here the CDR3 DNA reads TGTGCCAGCAGCGCGAACCCTCCCGGGACAGCGTACAATGAGCAGTTCTTC. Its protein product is CASSANPPGTAYNEQFF.

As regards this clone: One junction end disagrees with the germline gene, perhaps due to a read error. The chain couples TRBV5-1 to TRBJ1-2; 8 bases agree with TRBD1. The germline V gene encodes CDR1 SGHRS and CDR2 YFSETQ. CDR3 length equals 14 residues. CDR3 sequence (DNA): TGCGCCAGCAGGGCCGGACAGGGACTGTATGTCTACACCTTC. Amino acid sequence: CASRAGQGLYVYTF. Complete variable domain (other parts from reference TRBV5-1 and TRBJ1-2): KAGVTQTPRYLIKTRGQQVTLSCSPISGHRSVSWYQQTPGQGLQFLFEYFSETQRNKGNFPGRFSGRQFSNSRSEMNVSTLELGDSALYLCASRAGQGLYVYTFGSGTRLTVV.

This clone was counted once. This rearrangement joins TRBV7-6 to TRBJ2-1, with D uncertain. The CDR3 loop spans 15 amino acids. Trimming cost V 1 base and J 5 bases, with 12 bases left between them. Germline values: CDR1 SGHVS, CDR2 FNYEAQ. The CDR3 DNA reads TGTGCCAGCAGCTTAGTATACGACAAACACAATGAGCAGTTCTTC. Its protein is CASSLVYDKHNEQFF.

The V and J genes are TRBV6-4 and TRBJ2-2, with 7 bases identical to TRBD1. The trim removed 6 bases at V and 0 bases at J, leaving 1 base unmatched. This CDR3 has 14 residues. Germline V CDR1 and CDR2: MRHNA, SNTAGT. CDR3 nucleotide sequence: TGTGCCAGCAGGCAGGGGGCGAACACCGGGGAGCTGTTTTTT. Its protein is CASRQGANTGELFF.

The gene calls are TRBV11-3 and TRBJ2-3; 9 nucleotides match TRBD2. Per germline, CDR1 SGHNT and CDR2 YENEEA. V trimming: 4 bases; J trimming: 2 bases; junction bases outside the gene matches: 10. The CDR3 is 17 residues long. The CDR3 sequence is CASSSRPLAGLTDTQYF. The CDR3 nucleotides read TGTGCCAGCAGCTCTCGCCCACTAGCGGGTCTCACAGATACGCAGTATTTT.

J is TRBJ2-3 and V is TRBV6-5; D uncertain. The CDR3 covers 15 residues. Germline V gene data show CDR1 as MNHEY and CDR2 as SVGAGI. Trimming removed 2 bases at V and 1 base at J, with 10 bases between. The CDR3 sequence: CASSYASGRTDTQYF. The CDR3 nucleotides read TGTGCCAGCAGTTACGCGTCAGGTCGCACAGATACGCAGTATTTT.

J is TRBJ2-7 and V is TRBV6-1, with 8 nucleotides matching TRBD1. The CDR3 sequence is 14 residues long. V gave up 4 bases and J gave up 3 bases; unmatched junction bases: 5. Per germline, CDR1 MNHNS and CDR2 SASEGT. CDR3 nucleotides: TGTGCCAGCAGTGGGACAGGGACGGTCTACGAGCAGTACTTC. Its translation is CASSGTGTVYEQYF.

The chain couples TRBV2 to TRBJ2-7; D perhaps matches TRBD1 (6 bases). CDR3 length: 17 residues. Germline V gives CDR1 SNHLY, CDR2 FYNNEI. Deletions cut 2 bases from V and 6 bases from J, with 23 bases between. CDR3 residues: CASSESIATGQRREQYF. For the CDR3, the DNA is TGTGCCAGCAGTGAAAGTATAGCGACAGGTCAAAGGCGCGAGCAGTACTTC.

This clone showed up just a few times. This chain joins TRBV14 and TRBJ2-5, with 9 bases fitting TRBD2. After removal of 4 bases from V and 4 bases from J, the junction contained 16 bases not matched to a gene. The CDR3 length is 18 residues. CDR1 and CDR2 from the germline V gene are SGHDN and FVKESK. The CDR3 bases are TGTGCCAGCAGCCCCCACAATCGTAGGTTGACTAGCGGAGAGACCCAGTACTTC. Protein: CASSPHNRRLTSGETQYF.

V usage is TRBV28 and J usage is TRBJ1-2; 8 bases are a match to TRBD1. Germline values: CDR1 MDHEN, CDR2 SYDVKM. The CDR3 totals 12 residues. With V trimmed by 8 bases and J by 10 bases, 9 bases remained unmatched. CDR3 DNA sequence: TGTGCCAGCGGTACAGGGGGAGAATACTACACCTTC. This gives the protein CASGTGGEYYTF.

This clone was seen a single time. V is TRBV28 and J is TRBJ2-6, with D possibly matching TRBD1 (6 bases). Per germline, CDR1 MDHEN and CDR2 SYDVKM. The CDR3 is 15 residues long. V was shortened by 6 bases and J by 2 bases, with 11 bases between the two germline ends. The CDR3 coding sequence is TGTGCCAGCAGACAGGGCGGGCCTGGGGCCAACGTCCTGACTTTC. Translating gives CASRQGGPGANVLTF.

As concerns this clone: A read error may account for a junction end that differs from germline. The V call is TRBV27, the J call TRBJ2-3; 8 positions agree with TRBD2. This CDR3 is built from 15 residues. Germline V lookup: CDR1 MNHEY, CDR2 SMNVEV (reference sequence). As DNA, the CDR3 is TGTGCCAGCAGTTTATCTAGCGGGGCCACAGGTACGCAGTATTTT. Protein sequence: CASSLSSGATGTQYF.

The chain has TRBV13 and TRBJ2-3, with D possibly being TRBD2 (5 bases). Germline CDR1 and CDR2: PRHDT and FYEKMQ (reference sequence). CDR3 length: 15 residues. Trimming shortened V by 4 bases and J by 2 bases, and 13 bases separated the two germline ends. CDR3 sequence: CASSSRADNTDTQYF. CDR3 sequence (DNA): TGTGCCAGCAGCTCCCGAGCGGATAACACAGATACGCAGTATTTT.

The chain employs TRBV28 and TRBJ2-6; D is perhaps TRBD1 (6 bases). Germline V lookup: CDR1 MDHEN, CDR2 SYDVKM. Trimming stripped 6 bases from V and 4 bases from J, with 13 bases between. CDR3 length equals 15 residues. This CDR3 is CASRSGVLGANVLTF. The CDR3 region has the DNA TGTGCCAGCAGGTCAGGGGTACTCGGGGCCAACGTCCTGACTTTC.